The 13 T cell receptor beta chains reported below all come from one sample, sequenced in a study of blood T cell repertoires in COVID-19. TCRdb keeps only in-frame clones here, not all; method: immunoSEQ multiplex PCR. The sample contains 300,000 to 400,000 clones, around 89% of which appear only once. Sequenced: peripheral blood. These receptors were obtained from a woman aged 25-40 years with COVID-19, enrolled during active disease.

The CDR3 nucleotides are TGTGCCAGCAGTATAGGGGGCAGTGAGCAGTTCTTC. Translated: CASSIGGSEQFF. This chain joins TRBV5-4 and TRBJ2-1, with 7 bases fitting TRBD1. CDR3 length equals 12 residues. From germline, CDR1 is SGHNT and CDR2 YYREEE (reference sequence). Trimming removed 5 bases from V and 9 bases from J; junction bases left unmatched: 5.

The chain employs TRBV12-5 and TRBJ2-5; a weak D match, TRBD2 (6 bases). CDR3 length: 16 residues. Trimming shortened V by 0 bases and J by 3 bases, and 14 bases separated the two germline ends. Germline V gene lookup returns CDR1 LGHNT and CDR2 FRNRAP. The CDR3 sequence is CASGLVGILAKETQYF. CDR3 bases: TGTGCTAGTGGTTTGGTAGGGATTCTAGCGAAAGAGACCCAGTACTTC. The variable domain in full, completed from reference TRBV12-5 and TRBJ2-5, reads DARVTQTPRHKVTEMGQEVTMRCQPILGHNTVFWYRQTMMQGLELLAYFRNRAPLDDSGMPKDRFSAEMPDATLATLKIQPSEPRDSAVYFCASGLVGILAKETQYFGPGTRLLVL.

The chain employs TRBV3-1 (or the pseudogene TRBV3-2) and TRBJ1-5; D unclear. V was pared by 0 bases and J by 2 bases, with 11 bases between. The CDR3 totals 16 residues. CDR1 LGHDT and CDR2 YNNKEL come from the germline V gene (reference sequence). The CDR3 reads CASSQDPGVGNQPQHF. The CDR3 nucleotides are TGTGCCAGCAGCCAAGATCCCGGGGTGGGCAATCAGCCCCAGCATTTT.

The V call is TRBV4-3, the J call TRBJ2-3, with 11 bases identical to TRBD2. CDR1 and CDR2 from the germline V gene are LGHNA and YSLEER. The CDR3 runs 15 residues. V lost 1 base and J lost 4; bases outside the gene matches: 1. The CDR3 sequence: CASSQAGLAADTQYF. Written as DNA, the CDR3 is TGCGCCAGCAGCCAAGCGGGACTAGCGGCAGATACGCAGTATTTT.

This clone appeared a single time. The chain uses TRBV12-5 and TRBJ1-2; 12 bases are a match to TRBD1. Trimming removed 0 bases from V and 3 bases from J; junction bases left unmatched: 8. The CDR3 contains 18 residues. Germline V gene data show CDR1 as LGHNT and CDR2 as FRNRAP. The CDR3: CASGLVGDRGPLDYGYTF. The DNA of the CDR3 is TGTGCTAGTGGTTTGGTCGGGGACAGGGGGCCCTTGGACTATGGCTACACCTTC.

The CDR3 sequence: CASSQAFNSPLHF. In nucleotides, the CDR3 is TGTGCCAGCAGCCAAGCGTTTAATTCACCCCTCCACTTT. The V gene is TRBV4-2, the J gene TRBJ1-6; no clear D gene. Trimming pared 1 base from V and 6 bases from J, leaving 4 bases between. The CDR3 has 13 residues. Germline loops: CDR1 LGHNA, CDR2 YNFKEQ.

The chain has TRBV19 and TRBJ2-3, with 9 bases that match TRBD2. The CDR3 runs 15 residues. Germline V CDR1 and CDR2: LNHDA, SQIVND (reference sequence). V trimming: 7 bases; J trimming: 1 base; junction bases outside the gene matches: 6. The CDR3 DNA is TGTGCCAGTAACCTAGCGGGGCAGCGCACAGATACGCAGTATTTT. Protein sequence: CASNLAGQRTDTQYF.

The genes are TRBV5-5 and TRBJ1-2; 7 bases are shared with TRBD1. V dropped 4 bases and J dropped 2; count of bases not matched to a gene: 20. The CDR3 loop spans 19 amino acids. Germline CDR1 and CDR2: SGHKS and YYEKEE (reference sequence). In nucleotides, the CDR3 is TGTGCCAGCAGCCTTAGGACCCGGTCGACAGGGAGTTTGAACTATGGCTACACCTTC. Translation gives CASSLRTRSTGSLNYGYTF.

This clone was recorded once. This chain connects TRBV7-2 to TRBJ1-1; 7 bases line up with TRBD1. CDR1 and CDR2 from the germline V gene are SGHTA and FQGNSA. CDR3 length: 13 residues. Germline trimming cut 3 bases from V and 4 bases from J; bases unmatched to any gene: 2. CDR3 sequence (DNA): TGTGCCAGCAGCTTGGGACAGCTCACTGAAGCTTTCTTT. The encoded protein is CASSLGQLTEAFF.

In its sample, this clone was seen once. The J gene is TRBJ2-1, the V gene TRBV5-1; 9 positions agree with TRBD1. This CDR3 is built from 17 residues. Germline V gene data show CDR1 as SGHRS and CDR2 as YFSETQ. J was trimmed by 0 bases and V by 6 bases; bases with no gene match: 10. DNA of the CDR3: TGCGCCAGCACTGAAGGGACAGGGTCAACCTCCTACAATGAGCAGTTCTTC. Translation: CASTEGTGSTSYNEQFF.

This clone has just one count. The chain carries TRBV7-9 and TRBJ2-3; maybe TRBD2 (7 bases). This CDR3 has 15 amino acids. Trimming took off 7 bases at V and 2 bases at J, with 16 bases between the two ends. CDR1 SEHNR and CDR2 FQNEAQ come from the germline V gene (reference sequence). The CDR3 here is CASTPRGAVTDTQYF. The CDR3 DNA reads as TGTGCCAGCACCCCCCGGGGGGCGGTCACAGATACGCAGTATTTT.

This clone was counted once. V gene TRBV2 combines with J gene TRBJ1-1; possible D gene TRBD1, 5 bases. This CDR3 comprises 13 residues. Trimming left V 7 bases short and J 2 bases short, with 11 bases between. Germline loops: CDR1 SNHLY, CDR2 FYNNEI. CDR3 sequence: CASKQGFNTEAFF. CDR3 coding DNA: TGTGCCAGCAAGCAGGGATTTAACACTGAAGCTTTCTTT.

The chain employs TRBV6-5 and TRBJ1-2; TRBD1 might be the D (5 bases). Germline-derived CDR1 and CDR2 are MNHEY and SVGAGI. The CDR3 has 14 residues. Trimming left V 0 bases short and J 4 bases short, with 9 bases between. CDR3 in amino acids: CASSYSGGTYGYTF. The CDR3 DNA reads TGTGCCAGCAGTTACTCCGGCGGGACCTATGGCTACACCTTC.